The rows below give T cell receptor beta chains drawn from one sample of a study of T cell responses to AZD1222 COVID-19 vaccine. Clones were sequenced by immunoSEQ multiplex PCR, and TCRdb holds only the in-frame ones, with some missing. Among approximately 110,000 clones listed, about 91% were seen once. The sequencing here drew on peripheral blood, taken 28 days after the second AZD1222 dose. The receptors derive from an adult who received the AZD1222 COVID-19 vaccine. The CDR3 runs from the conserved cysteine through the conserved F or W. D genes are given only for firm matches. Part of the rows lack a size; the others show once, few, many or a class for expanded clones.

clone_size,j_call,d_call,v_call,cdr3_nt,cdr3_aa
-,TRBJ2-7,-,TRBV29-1,TGCAGCGTTGGGGGCGGGTTAGAGTACGAGCAGTACTTC,CSVGGGLEYEQYF
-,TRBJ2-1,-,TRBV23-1,TGCGCCAGCAGTCAACGGGCTAGTGGGGCCGACAATGAGCAGTTCTTC,CASSQRASGADNEQFF
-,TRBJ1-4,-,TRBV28,TGTGCCAGCAGTTCCACGGTTAATGAAAAACTGTTTTTT,CASSSTVNEKLFF
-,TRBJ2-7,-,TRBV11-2,TGTGCCAGCAGCTTAGATAGTAACCAGCAGTACTTC,CASSLDSNQQYF
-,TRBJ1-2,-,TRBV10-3,TGTGCCGCAGGTGGCTACACCTTC,CAAGGYTF
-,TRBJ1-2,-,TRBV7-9,TGTGCCAGCAGCTTAGCGCTGAGAAATGGCTACACCTTC,CASSLALRNGYTF
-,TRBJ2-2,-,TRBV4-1,TGCGCCAGCGGGCTAGGGAGGTCTTACACCGGGGAGCTGTTTTTT,CASGLGRSYTGELFF
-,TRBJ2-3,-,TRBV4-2,TGTGCCAGCAGCCAAGAAGGAACGGGGGTGCGGGCTACGCAGTATTTT,CASSQEGTGVRATQYF
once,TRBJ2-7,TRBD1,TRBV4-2,TGTGCCAGCAGCCACGACAGGGCGAAGGCCTACGAGCAGTACTTC,CASSHDRAKAYEQYF
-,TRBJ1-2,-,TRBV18,TGTGCCAGCTCACCACCGGGGGCGGGGGATCGCTACACCTTC,CASSPPGAGDRYTF
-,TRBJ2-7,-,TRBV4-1,TGCGCCAGCAGCCAGTCACTAGACTACGAGCAGTACTTC,CASSQSLDYEQYF
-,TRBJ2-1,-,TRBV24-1,TGTGCCACCAGTGATTTCCAGGTGGGCCAGGATGAGCAGTTCTTC,CATSDFQVGQDEQFF
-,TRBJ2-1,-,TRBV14,TGTGCCAGCAGCCAGCAGGTCTACAATGAGCAGTTCTTC,CASSQQVYNEQFF
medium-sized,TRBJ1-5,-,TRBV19,TGTGCCAGTAGTATAGTTGGGCCATATAGCAATCAGCCCCAGCATTTT,CASSIVGPYSNQPQHF
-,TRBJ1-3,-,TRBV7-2,TGTGCCAGCAGCTCGAGTCAGGGGCTTTCTGGAAACACCATATATTTT,CASSSSQGLSGNTIYF
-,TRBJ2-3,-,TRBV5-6,TGTGCCAGCAGTTCGGACGGTACAGATACGCAGTATTTT,CASSSDGTDTQYF
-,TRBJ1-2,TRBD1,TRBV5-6,TGTGCCAGCAGCGCGGGACAGGGGGTATTCGGCTATGGCTACACCTTC,CASSAGQGVFGYGYTF
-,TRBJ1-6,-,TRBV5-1,TGCGCCAGCAGCTCCCGACAGGTTGAGAATTCACCCCTCCACTTT,CASSSRQVENSPLHF
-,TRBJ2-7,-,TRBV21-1,TGTGCCAGCAGCAAAGGAAGGAATGCGGGAGCTACCTACGAGCAGTACTTC,CASSKGRNAGATYEQYF
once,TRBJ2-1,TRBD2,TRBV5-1,TGCGCCAGCAGCTTGCGAGCGGGGGGCGGTGAGCAGTTCTTC,CASSLRAGGGEQFF
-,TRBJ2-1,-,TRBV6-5,TGTGCCAGCAGTTTCTCCGGGACTTTCTACAATGAGCAGTTCTTC,CASSFSGTFYNEQFF
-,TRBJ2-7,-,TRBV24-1,TGTGCCACCGGACATCCGAGCTCCTACGAGCAGTACTTC,CATGHPSSYEQYF
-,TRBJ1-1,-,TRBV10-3,TGTGCCATCAGTAACCGGGACATAAACACTGAAGCTTTCTTT,CAISNRDINTEAFF
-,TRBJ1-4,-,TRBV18,TGTGCCAGCTCACCACCTCAGCTTCGGGAAAAACTGTTTTTT,CASSPPQLREKLFF
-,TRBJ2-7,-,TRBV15,TGTGCCACCAGCAGAGATCGCCGCTACGAGCAGTACTTC,CATSRDRRYEQYF
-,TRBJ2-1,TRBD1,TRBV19,TGTGCCAGTAGTACTGGACAGGGGTTCAATGAGCAGTTCTTC,CASSTGQGFNEQFF
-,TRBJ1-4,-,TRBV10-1,TGCGCCAGCAGTGGGGGTCGGCTCGGTGAAAAACTGTTTTTT,CASSGGRLGEKLFF
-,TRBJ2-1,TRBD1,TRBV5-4,TGTGCCAGCAGCCCACCGGGACAGGACTACAATGAGCAGTTCTTC,CASSPPGQDYNEQFF
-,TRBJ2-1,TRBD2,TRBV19,TGTGCCAGTAGTATCTTCTTGCGACTAGCGGGGAGCTCCTACAATGAGCAGTTCTTC,CASSIFLRLAGSSYNEQFF
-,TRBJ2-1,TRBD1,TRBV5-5,TGTGCCAGCACTTCCTCGGACAGGGGATACAATGAGCAGTTCTTC,CASTSSDRGYNEQFF
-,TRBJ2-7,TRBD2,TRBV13,TGTGCCAGCAGCCCGGGACTAGCGGGAGAGGGGTACGAGCAGTACTTC,CASSPGLAGEGYEQYF
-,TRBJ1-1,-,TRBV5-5,TGTGCCAGCAGTAAGACCGTCAATATGAACACTGAAGCTTTCTTT,CASSKTVNMNTEAFF
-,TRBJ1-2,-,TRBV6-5,TGTGCCAGCAGCTATATCCAGGGGAGCTATGGCTACACCTTC,CASSYIQGSYGYTF
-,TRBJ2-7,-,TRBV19,TGTGCCAGTAGTATTTCCAGCGCCCAAGCAAACTACGAGCAGTACTTC,CASSISSAQANYEQYF
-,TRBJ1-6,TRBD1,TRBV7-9,TGTGCCAGCAGCGGGGACAGGGGCATCGATACGGGGCATTCACCCCTCCACTTT,CASSGDRGIDTGHSPLHF
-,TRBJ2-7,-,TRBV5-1,TGCGCCAGCAGCTTGGTGGGACCATACGAGCAGTACTTC,CASSLVGPYEQYF
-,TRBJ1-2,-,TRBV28,TGTGCCAGCAGTTCCCCAGGGGCTCGCTATGGCTACACCTTC,CASSSPGARYGYTF
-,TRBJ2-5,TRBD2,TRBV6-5,TGTGCCAGCAGCCGGACTAGCGGGAGGTCTGAGACCCAGTACTTC,CASSRTSGRSETQYF
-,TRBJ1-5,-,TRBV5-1,TGCGCCAGCAGCTTGGTAGGGGGGATAAATCAGCCCCAGCATTTT,CASSLVGGINQPQHF
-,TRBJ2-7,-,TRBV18,TGTGCCAGCTCACCATCGGCAGGAGGAGACTACGAGCAGTACTTC,CASSPSAGGDYEQYF
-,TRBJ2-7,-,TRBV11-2,TGTGCCAGCAGCTTCCAGAGCTCCTACGAGCAGTACTTC,CASSFQSSYEQYF
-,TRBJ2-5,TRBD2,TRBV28,TGTGCCAGCAGCCGCGGGACTAGCGGGAATCTTGAGACCCAGTACTTC,CASSRGTSGNLETQYF
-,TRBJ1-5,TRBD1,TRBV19,TGTGCCAGTAGTGTCACTCGGGACAGAGACACAACTTACAATCAGCCCCAGCATTTT,CASSVTRDRDTTYNQPQHF
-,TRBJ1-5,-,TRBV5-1,TGCGCCAGCAGTACGGGACCTTTCTCCAATCAGCCCCAGCATTTT,CASSTGPFSNQPQHF
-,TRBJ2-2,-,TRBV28,TGTGCCAGCAGAACCCCGGTAAAGGAGCTGTTTTTT,CASRTPVKELFF
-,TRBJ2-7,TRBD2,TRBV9,TGTGCCAGCAGCGCTAGACTAGCGGGAGGGACGGGAGAGCAGTACTTC,CASSARLAGGTGEQYF
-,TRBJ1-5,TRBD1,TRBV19,TGTGCCAGTAGTACCCTACAGGGGGCGGGTGGCAATCAGCCCCAGCATTTT,CASSTLQGAGGNQPQHF
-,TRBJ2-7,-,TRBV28,TGTGCCAGCAGTTTACCCACGCCCCACGAGCAGTACTTC,CASSLPTPHEQYF
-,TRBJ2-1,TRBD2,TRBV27,TGTGCCAGCAGTGGCGGTCGGCTAGCGGGAGGGTACAATGAGCAGTTCTTC,CASSGGRLAGGYNEQFF
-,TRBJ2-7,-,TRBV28,TGTGCCAGCATAGGACAGCCTTCCTACGAGCAGTACTTC,CASIGQPSYEQYF
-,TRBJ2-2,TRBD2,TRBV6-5,TGTGCCAGCAGTCTCGGGGGGTCTAACGGGGAGCTGTTTTTT,CASSLGGSNGELFF
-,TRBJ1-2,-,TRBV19,TGTGCCAGTAGTATAAGACCAGACTATGGCTACACCTTC,CASSIRPDYGYTF
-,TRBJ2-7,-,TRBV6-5,TGTGCCAGCAGTTACTCGGCTAGCGCCGTCCCCTACGAGCAGTACTTC,CASSYSASAVPYEQYF
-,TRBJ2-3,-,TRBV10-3,TGTGCCATCAGTGGAACTAGCACAGATACGCAGTATTTT,CAISGTSTDTQYF
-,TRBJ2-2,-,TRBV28,TGTGCCAGTATACCGAACACCGGGGAGCTGTTTTTT,CASIPNTGELFF
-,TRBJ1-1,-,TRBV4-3,TGCGCCAGCAGCCAAGTTGGCCTGAACACTGAAGCTTTCTTT,CASSQVGLNTEAFF
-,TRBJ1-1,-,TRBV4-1,TGCGCCAGCAGCCAAGGGAGTTGGCTGACCCTGAACACTGAAGCTTTCTTT,CASSQGSWLTLNTEAFF
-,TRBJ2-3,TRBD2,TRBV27,TGTGCCAGCACCAACTCCAGGGGGACTAGCCCCACAGATACGCAGTATTTT,CASTNSRGTSPTDTQYF
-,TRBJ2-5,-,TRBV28,TGTGCCAGCAGTAGAACAGCCGGCCAGACCCAGTACTTC,CASSRTAGQTQYF
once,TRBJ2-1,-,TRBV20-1,TGCAGTGGCAAGACGAACAATGAGCAGTTCTTC,CSGKTNNEQFF